This T cell receptor beta chain was sequenced for a study of T-cell reconstitution after alpha-beta-depleted transplantation in children. To note about this clonotype: Its specificity is unknown.

Preparing the TCRbeta library involved the use of unique molecular identifiers. TCRdb re-called the PCR reads through MiXCR, storing one row per CDR3 protein. The sample holds about 98,000 distinct CDR3 sequences, about 25% seen once. V trimming: 1 base; J trimming: 5 bases; junction bases outside the gene matches: 5. CDR1 SGHDN and CDR2 FVKESK come from the germline V gene. The CDR3 is 16 residues long. Findings of the study overall: One year post-transplant, T-cell counts and diversity were largely derived from T cells produced anew.

This specimen was PBMCs, taken before TCRalphabeta/CD19-depleted stem cell transplant. This TCR was sampled from a boy aged 2-15 years with acute lymphoblastic leukemia, due to receive a stem cell transplant. The rearrangement uses TRBV14 and TRBJ2-2, with 9 positions matching TRBD1. In DNA, the CDR3 is TGTGCCAGCAGCCAAGCACAGGGGGCAATAACCGGGGAGCTGTTTTTT. Its translation: CASSQAQGAITGELFF.